The clone carrying this T cell receptor (beta chain) showed up just a few times. Assay execution took place at the deep level. Sequencing on ten immunoSEQ deep assay plates was performed for unsorted PBMC DNA. Data came from immunoSEQ multiplex PCR; TCRdb stores just in-frame clones and leaves some out. This table has approximately 500,000 clones, 79% appearing once. The sample comes from a study of shared clonotypes between healthy human individuals. V was trimmed by 6 bases and J by 6 bases, leaving 17 bases between them. Per the germline V gene, CDR1 is GTSNPN and CDR2 is SVGIG (reference sequence). This CDR3 contains 13 residues.

The sample consisted of PBMCs. The rearrangement uses TRBV30 and TRBJ1-1, with D unclear. This clonotype was obtained from a woman in her 40s in good health. Some clones in this sample may be carry-over from other donors' samples. The CDR3 nucleotides are TGTGCCTGTCGACAAGGCCCGGGGTCTGAAGCTTTCTTT. Translating it yields CACRQGPGSEAFF.